This T cell receptor (beta chain) was sequenced in a study of blood T cell repertoires in COVID-19. Categorization into cohorts depended on clinical history that participants reported. There are 14 residues in the CDR3. CDR1 and CDR2 (germline): LGHNA, YSLEER. V was trimmed by 1 base and J by 8 bases, leaving 14 bases between them. Only in-frame clones appear in the TCRdb table, and some are missing; sequencing was by immunoSEQ multiplex PCR. The sample consists of under 350,000 clones, about 88% of them appearing once. Sequencing was done on a sample of PBMCs or T cells enriched from blood (not recorded which). This clonotype originated in a man between 60 and 75 years old who had recovered from COVID-19. The rearrangement uses TRBV4-3 and TRBJ1-2, with D possibly TRBD1 on 5 matching bases. This CDR3 is CASSQGPGRGGYTF. In DNA, the CDR3 is TGCGCCAGCAGCCAAGGGCCGGGGCGGGGCGGCTACACCTTC.